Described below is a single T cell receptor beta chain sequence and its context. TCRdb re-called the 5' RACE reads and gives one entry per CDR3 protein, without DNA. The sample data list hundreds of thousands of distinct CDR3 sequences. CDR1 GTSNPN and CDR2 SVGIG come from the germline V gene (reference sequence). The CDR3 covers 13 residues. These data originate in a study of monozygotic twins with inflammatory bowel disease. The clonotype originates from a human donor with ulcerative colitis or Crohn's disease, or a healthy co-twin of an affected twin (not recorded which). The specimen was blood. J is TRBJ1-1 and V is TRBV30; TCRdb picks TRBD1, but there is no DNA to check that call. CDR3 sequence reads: CARRQGLNTEAFF.